The clone carrying this T cell receptor beta chain counts as medium-sized. Its antigen is undetermined. V was clipped by 5 bases and J by 7 bases, with 6 bases between them. The CDR3 is 11 residues long. The germline gives CDR1 SGHVS, CDR2 FQNEAQ. The sample originates from a study of high-grade serous ovarian cancer treatment subgroups. Study summary: Each sample yielded on average roughly 7,000 unique TCR beta rearrangements from about 15,000 reads. Study-wide results and limits: CDR1 and CDR2 were left unanalyzed; analyses focused on CDR3. Clonal relatedness tracked neoantigen level, and by trend copy number and mutation load. Tumors within one patient showed repertoire similarity of about 0.095 to 0.85.

TCRdb's copy holds only in-frame clones and misses some; the assay was immunoSEQ multiplex PCR. The sample lists about 6,200 clones, approximately 72% seen once, with roughly 10% in the top ten. Tumor samples were taken before definitive surgery or chemotherapy. Sequencing was done on a sample of tumor tissue. The V and J genes are TRBV7-8 and TRBJ2-1; D gene ambiguous. The clonotype comes from a human donor with high-grade serous ovarian cancer. Here the CDR3 reads CASSNQNEQFF. For the CDR3, the DNA is TGTGCCAGCAGCAACCAAAATGAGCAGTTCTTC.